These 15 T cell receptor beta chains came from one sample sequenced in a study of shared clonotypes between healthy human individuals. The method was immunoSEQ multiplex PCR; TCRdb's version includes in-frame clones alone and lacks a portion of them. Counted here are around 2.1 million clones, almost 96% occurring once; the ten biggest clones make up around 0.13%. Sequencing was done on a sample of naive CD4+ T cells sorted from blood. Subset defined: CD45RA+ positively selected. These receptors originate from a man aged 18 to 35 in good health.

Note on this clone: The identical CDR3 is also encoded by other nucleotide sequences in the sample. The rearrangement joins TRBV14 to TRBJ2-7; 9 bases agree with TRBD1. This CDR3 is built from 14 residues. With 4 bases clipped from V and 1 base from J, the junction kept 2 bases outside the gene matches. Germline loops: CDR1 SGHDN, CDR2 FVKESK. This chain's CDR3 is CASSRQGGSYEQYF. The CDR3 DNA sequence: TGTGCCAGCAGCCGACAGGGGGGTTCCTACGAGCAGTACTTC.

This rearrangement joins TRBV6-1 to TRBJ2-3; the match to TRBD1 covers 8 bases. The J segment lost 2 bases and the V segment lost 8 bases, leaving 6 bases of the junction unmatched. This CDR3 spans 14 amino acids. CDR1 MNHNS and CDR2 SASEGT come from the germline V gene. CDR3 sequence (DNA): TGTGCCAGCGGCCGGACAGGGTACACAGATACGCAGTATTTT. This gives the protein CASGRTGYTDTQYF.

V is TRBV11-2 and J is TRBJ2-1, with 7 bases that match TRBD1. Germline lookup yields CDR1 SGHAT and CDR2 FQNNGV. This CDR3 is built from 15 residues. Losses at the gene ends were 4 bases for V and 3 bases for J; bases not matched to a gene: 6. This CDR3 reads CASSSRHRGYNEQFF. DNA for the CDR3: TGTGCCAGCAGCTCACGCCACAGGGGCTACAATGAGCAGTTCTTC.

J is TRBJ1-2 and V is TRBV7-2, with 8 nucleotides matching TRBD1. V trimming: 5 bases; J trimming: 4 bases; junction bases outside the gene matches: 3. Germline V gene lookup returns CDR1 SGHTA and CDR2 FQGNSA. This CDR3 has 13 residues. CDR3 DNA: TGTGCCAGCAGCCAGGACAGGGCCTATGGCTACACCTTC. Translating it yields CASSQDRAYGYTF.

A note on this clone: This sample includes further DNA sequences coding for the same CDR3. This chain joins TRBV5-4 and TRBJ1-4; TRBD1 matches at 9 bases. The CDR3 is 14 amino acids. J lost 8 bases, V lost 4 bases, and 6 bases had no gene match. The germline V gene encodes CDR1 SGHNT and CDR2 YYREEE (reference sequence). The CDR3 coding sequence is TGTGCCAGCAGCCCGGGACAGGGCAGAGAAAAACTGTTTTTT. It translates to CASSPGQGREKLFF.

Concerning this clone: Other DNA variants within this sample encode the same CDR3. CDR3 protein: CASSIPGNQPQHF. CDR3 nucleotides: TGTGCCAGTAGTATCCCAGGTAATCAGCCCCAGCATTTT. V usage is TRBV19 and J usage is TRBJ1-5; no definite D call. Germline CDR1 reads LNHDA; CDR2 reads SQIVND (reference sequence). CDR3 length: 13 amino acids. The V end was cut by 3 bases, the J end by 4 bases, with 7 bases between.

The genes are TRBV6-6 and TRBJ2-3, with a tentative D call TRBD1 (6 bases). Looked up from germline, CDR1 is MNHNY and CDR2 is SVGAGI (reference sequence). CDR3 length: 16 residues. V shed 4 bases and J shed 3 bases, with 17 bases lying between them. CDR3 residues: CASSSGDKRLTDTQYF. The CDR3 DNA follows: TGTGCCAGCAGTTCAGGGGATAAAAGATTAACAGATACGCAGTATTTT.

J is TRBJ1-2 and V is TRBV5-4, with D unclear. The CDR3 loop spans 15 amino acids. Germline V CDR1 and CDR2: SGHNT, YYREEE (reference sequence). Trimming shortened V by 0 bases and J by 0 bases, and 9 bases separated the two germline ends. CDR3 loop: CASSLEGPANYGYTF. The CDR3 DNA is TGTGCCAGCAGCTTGGAAGGGCCGGCTAACTATGGCTACACCTTC.

The genes are TRBV27 and TRBJ2-2, with D uncertain. Germline-derived CDR1 and CDR2 are MNHEY and SMNVEV (reference sequence). Trimming took off 5 bases at V and 6 bases at J, with 7 bases between the two ends. This CDR3 contains 12 residues. CDR3: CASSPQSGELFF. DNA for the CDR3: TGTGCCAGCAGTCCTCAATCCGGGGAGCTGTTTTTT.

The table lists this clone with a count of one. The chain combines TRBV2 with TRBJ1-2; D is possibly TRBD1 (6 bases). V was trimmed by 0 bases and J by 4 bases, leaving 9 bases between them. The CDR3 extends over 14 amino acids. Germline V CDR1 and CDR2: SNHLY, FYNNEI. CDR3 coding DNA: TGTGCCAGCAGTGAAGCGCGGGACACCTATGGCTACACCTTC. It specifies CASSEARDTYGYTF.

The CDR3 loop reads CASSYRDRRAYEQYF. CDR3 DNA sequence: TGTGCCAGCAGTTACAGGGACAGGCGAGCCTACGAGCAGTACTTC. The chain links TRBV6-5 to TRBJ2-7; 8 nucleotides line up with TRBD1. J gave up 2 bases and V 2 bases, and 5 bases lay outside the gene matches. The CDR3 is 15 amino acids. The germline V gene has CDR1 MNHEY and CDR2 SVGAGI.

In the case of this clone: Other DNA sequences in the sample encode the same CDR3. The chain employs TRBV7-2 and TRBJ1-5; TRBD1 matches 7 bases. The V gene end was trimmed by 3 bases and the J gene end by 0 bases; junction bases not matched to a gene: 2. The CDR3 extends over 15 amino acids. Germline lookup yields CDR1 SGHTA and CDR2 FQGNSA. The CDR3 DNA follows: TGTGCCAGCAGCTTTGACAGGGCTAGCAATCAGCCCCAGCATTTT. As protein: CASSFDRASNQPQHF.

V and J are TRBV5-1 and TRBJ1-1; tentative D call: TRBD1 (6 bases). CDR1 SGHRS and CDR2 YFSETQ come from the germline V gene. This CDR3 is 16 amino acids long. V gave up 1 base and J gave up 6 bases, with 19 bases separating them. As DNA, the CDR3 is TGCGCCAGCAGCTTGAGCCGGGACACCCTTGGCGCTGAAGCTTTCTTT. Protein sequence: CASSLSRDTLGAEAFF.

The chain combines TRBV9 with TRBJ2-5; perhaps TRBD2 as D (5 bases). Germline assignment: CDR1 SGDLS and CDR2 YYNGEE. The CDR3 extends over 13 amino acids. Trimming took 0 bases from V and 7 from J, leaving 10 bases between them. CDR3 in amino acids: CASSVELGRTQYF. The CDR3, as DNA: TGTGCCAGCAGCGTAGAGTTGGGGAGGACCCAGTACTTC.

V gene TRBV15 combines with J gene TRBJ2-7; D unresolved. Germline assignment: CDR1 LNHNV and CDR2 YYDKDF (reference sequence). Trimming removed 0 bases from V and 2 bases from J, with 20 bases in between. The CDR3 is 18 amino acids. The CDR3 coding sequence is TGTGCCACCAGCAGAGATGATCCGCTTCGAGACCGCACCTACGAGCAGTACTTC. Amino acid sequence: CATSRDDPLRDRTYEQYF. Based on the CDR3 plus reference TRBV15 and TRBJ2-7, the full variable domain is DAMVIQNPRYQVTQFGKPVTLSCSQTLNHNVMYWYQQKSSQAPKLLFHYYDKDFNNEADTPDNFQSRRPNTSFCFLDIRSPGLGDTAMYLCATSRDDPLRDRTYEQYFGPGTRLTVT.